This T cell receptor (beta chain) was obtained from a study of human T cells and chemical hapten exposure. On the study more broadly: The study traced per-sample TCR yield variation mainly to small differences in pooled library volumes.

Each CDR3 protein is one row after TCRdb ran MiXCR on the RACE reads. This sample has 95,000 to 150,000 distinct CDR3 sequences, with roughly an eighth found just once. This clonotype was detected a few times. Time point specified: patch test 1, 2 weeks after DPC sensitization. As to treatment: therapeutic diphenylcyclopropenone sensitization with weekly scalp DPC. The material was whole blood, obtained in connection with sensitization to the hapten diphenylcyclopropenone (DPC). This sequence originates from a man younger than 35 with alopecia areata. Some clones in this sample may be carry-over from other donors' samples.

The CDR3 sequence: CAISLGGQEETQYF. The DNA for the CDR3 is TGTGCCATCAGTTTGGGGGGGCAGGAAGAGACCCAGTACTTC. V and J are TRBV10-3 and TRBJ2-5, with a possible D match to TRBD2 (7 bases). Germline V gene data show CDR1 as ENHRY and CDR2 as SYGVKD. This CDR3 spans 14 amino acids. The V end was cut by 5 bases, the J end by 3 bases, with 13 bases between.